The clone carrying this TCR beta chain has only a few counts. Sequenced by immunoSEQ multiplex PCR; TCRdb stores in-frame clones only, minus some. The sample has approximately 150,000 clones; approximately 94% are singletons. The CDR3 is 12 amino acids. CDR1 and CDR2 from the germline V gene are MGHRA and YSYEKL. The V gene lost 0 bases and the J gene lost 5 bases, with 4 bases spanning the gap. This entry belongs to a study of control samples from healthy donors and cancer patients. The V call is TRBV4-1, the J call TRBJ2-5; D remains ambiguous. Material: blood. The TCR comes from a man aged 35 to 55 in good health. For the CDR3, the DNA is TGCGCCAGCAGCCAAGATTTCGAGACCCAGTACTTC. Amino acids: CASSQDFETQYF.